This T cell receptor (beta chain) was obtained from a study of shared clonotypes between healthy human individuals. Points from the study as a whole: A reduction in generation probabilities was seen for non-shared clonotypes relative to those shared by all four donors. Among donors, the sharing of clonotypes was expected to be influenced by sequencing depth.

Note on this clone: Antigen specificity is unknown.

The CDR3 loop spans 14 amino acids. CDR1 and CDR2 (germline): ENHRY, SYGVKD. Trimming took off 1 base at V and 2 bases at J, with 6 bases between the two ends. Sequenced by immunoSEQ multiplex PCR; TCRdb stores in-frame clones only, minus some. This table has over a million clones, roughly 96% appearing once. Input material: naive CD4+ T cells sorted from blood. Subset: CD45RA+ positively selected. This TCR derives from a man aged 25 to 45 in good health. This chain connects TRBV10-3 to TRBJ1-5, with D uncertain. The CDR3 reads CAISEWGGNQPQHF. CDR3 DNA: TGTGCCATCAGTGAGTGGGGTGGCAATCAGCCCCAGCATTTT.